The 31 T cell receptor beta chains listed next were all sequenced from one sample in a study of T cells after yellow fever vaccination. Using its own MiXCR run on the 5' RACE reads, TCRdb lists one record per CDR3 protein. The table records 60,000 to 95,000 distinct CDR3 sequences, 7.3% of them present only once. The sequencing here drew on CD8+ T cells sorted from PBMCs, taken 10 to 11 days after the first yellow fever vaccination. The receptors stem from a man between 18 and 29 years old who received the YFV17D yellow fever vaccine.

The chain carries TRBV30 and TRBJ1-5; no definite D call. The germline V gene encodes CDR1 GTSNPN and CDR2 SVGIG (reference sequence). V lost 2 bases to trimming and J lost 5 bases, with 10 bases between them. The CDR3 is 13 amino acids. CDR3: CAWSLQSYQPQHF. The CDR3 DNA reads TGTGCCTGGAGTTTACAATCGTATCAGCCCCAGCATTTT.

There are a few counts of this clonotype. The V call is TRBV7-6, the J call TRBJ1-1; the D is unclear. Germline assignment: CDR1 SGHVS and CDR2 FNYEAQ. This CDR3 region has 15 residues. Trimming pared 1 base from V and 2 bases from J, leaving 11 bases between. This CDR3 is CASSLVGGDNTEAFF. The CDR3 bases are TGTGCCAGCAGCTTAGTGGGCGGAGATAACACTGAAGCTTTCTTT.

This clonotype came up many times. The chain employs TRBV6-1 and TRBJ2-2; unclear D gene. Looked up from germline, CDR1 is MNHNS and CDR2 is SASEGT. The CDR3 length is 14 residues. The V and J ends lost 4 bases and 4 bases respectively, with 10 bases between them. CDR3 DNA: TGTGCCAGCAGTGCCACCGGGCCCACCGGGGAGCTGTTTTTT. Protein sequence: CASSATGPTGELFF.

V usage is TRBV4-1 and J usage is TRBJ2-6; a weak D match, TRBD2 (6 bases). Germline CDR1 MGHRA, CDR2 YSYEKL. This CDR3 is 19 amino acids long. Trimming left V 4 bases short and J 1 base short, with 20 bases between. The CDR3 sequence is CASSLERAQGKSGANVLTF. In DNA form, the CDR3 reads TGCGCCAGCAGCCTTGAGCGGGCGCAGGGTAAATCTGGGGCCAACGTCCTGACTTTC.

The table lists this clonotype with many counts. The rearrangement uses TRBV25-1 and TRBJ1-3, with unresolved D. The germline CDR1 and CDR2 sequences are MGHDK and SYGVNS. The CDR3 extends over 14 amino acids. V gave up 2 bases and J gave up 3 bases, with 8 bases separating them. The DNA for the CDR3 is TGTGCCAGCAGTGAAGGGGAATTTGGAAACACCATATATTTT. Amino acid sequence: CASSEGEFGNTIYF.

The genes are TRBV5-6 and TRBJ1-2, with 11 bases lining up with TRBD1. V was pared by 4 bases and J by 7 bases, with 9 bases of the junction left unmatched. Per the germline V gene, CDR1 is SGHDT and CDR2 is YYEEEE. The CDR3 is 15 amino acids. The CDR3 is CASSPWTGGFGGYTF. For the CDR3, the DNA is TGTGCCAGCAGCCCCTGGACAGGGGGCTTCGGTGGCTACACCTTC. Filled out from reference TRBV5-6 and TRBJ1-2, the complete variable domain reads DAGVTQSPTHLIKTRGQQVTLRCSPKSGHDTVSWYQQALGQGPQFIFQYYEEEERQRGNFPDRFSGHQFPNYSSELNVNALLLGDSALYLCASSPWTGGFGGYTFGSGTRLTVV.

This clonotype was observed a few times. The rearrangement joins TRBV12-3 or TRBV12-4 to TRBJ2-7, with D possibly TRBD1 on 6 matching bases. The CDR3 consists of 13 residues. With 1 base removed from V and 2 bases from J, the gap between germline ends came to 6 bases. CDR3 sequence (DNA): TGTGCCAGCAGTTTAGACAGGGCCTACGAGCAGTACTTC. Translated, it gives CASSLDRAYEQYF.

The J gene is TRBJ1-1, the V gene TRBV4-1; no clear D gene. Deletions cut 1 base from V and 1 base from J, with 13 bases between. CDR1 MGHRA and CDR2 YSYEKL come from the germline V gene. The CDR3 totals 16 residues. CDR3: CASSQAVFRSNTEAFF. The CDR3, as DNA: TGCGCCAGCAGCCAAGCAGTCTTCAGGTCGAACACTGAAGCTTTCTTT.

The CDR3 spells CASSQVVGYNEQFF. CDR3 DNA: TGCGCCAGCAGCCAAGTAGTGGGGTACAATGAGCAGTTCTTC. The J gene is TRBJ2-1, the V gene TRBV4-3; D is uncertain. CDR3 size: 14 residues. V lost 1 base and J lost 4, with 8 bases in between. Germline-derived CDR1 and CDR2 are LGHNA and YSLEER.

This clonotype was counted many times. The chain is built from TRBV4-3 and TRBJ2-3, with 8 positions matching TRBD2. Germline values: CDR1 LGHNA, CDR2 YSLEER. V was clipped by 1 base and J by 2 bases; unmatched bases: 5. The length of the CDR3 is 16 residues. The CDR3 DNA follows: TGCGCCAGCAGCCAAGGGACGGGGGGGTCCACAGATACGCAGTATTTT. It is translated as CASSQGTGGSTDTQYF.

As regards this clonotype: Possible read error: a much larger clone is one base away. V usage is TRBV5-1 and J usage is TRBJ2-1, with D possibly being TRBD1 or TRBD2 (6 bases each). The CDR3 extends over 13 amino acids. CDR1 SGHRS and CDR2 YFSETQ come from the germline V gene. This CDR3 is CASSLYGGNAQFF. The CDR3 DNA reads TGCGCCAGCAGCTTGTACGGGGGCAATGCGCAGTTCTTC.

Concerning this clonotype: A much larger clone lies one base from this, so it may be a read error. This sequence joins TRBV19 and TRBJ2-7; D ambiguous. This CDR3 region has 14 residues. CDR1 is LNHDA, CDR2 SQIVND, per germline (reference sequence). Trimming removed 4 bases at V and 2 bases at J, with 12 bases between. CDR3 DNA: TGTGCCAGTAGTAGCTCTTCTGGGCCCTACGAGCAGTACGTC. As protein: CASSSSSGPYEQYV.

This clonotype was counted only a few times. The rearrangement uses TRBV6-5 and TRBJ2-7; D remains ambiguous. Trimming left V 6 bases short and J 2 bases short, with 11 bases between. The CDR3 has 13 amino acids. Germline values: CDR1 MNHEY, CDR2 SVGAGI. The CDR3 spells CASSPRRPYEQYF. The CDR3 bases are TGTGCCAGCAGCCCCCGGCGGCCCTACGAGCAGTACTTC.

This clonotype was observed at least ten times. CDR3 DNA sequence: TGTGCCAGCAGCCAAGTTAGGGAGACTAGCGGAATTTTGCAGTATTTT. It yields the protein CASSQVRETSGILQYF. The chain links TRBV6-1 to TRBJ2-3; 9 positions agree with TRBD2. This CDR3 spans 16 amino acids. Germline-derived CDR1 and CDR2 are MNHNS and SASEGT. V lost 6 bases to trimming and J lost 11 bases; unmatched junction nucleotides: 18.

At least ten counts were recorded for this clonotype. CDR3 nucleotides: TGTGCCAGCAGTGGGCAGGGCGACTCTGGGGCCAACGTCCTGACTTTC. As protein: CASSGQGDSGANVLTF. V is TRBV6-2 or TRBV6-3 and J is TRBJ2-6; TRBD1 might be the D (5 bases). The CDR3 is made up of 16 amino acids. From germline, CDR1 is MNHEY and CDR2 SVGEGT. Trimming pared 5 bases from V and 0 bases from J, leaving 11 bases between.

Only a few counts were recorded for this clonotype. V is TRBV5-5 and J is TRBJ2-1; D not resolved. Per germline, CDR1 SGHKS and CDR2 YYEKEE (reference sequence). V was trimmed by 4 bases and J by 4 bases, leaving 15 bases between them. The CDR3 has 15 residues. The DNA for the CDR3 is TGTGCCAGCAGCCCGCGTGGGAACACATACAATGAGCAGTTCTTC. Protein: CASSPRGNTYNEQFF.

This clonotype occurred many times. The DNA of the CDR3 is TGTGCCAGCAGCCGGACTAGCGGGGGGGCAGGCACAGATACGCAGTATTTT. Residues: CASSRTSGGAGTDTQYF. The V call is TRBV6-4, the J call TRBJ2-3; 15 bases align to TRBD2. In germline, CDR1 is MRHNA, CDR2 SNTAGT. The CDR3 sequence is 17 residues long. V was clipped by 6 bases and J by 1 base; unmatched bases: 5.

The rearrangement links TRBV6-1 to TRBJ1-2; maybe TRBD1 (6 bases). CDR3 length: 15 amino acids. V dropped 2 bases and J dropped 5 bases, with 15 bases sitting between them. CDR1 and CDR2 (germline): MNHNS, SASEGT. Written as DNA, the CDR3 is TGTGCCAGCAGTGAATATGGGGGGCGCGAGTATGGCTACACCTTC. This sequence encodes CASSEYGGREYGYTF.

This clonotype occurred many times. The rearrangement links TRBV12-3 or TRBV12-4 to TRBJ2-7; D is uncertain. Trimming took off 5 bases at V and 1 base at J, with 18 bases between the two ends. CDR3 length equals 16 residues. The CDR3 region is CASSPSYPVLSYEQYF. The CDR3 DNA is TGTGCCAGCAGTCCTTCCTACCCGGTCCTATCCTACGAGCAGTACTTC.

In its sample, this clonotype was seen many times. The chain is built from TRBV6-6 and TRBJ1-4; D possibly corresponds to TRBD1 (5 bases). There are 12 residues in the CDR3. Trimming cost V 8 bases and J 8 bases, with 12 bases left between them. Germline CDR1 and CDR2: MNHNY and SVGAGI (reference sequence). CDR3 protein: CASGRGVEKLFF. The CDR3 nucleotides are TGTGCCAGCGGACGGGGGGTGGAAAAACTGTTTTTT.

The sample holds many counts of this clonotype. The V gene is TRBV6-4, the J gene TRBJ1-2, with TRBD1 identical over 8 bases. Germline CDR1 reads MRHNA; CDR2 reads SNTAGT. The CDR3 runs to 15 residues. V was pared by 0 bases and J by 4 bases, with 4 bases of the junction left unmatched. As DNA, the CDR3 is TGTGCCAGCAGTGACTCGGATACAGGGGGCTATGGCTACACCTTC. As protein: CASSDSDTGGYGYTF.

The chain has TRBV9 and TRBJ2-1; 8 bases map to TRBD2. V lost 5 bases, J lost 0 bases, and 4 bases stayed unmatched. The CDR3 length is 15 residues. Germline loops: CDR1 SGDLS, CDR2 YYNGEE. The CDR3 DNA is TGTGCCAGCAGTACCGGGACTAGCTCCTACAATGAGCAGTTCTTC. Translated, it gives CASSTGTSSYNEQFF.

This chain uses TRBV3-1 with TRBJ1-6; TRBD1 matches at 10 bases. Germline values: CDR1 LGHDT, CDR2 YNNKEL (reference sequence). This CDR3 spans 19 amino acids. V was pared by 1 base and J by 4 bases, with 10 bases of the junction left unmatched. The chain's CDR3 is CASSQVYGTGDGYNSPLHF. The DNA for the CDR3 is TGTGCCAGCAGCCAAGTATACGGGACAGGGGACGGGTATAATTCACCCCTCCACTTT.

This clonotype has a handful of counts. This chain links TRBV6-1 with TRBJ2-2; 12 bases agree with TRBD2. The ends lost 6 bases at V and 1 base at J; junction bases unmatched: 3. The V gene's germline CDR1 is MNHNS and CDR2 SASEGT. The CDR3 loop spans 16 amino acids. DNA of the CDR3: TGTGCCAGCAGACCGGGACTAGCGGGGAACACCGGGGAGCTGTTTTTT. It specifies CASRPGLAGNTGELFF.

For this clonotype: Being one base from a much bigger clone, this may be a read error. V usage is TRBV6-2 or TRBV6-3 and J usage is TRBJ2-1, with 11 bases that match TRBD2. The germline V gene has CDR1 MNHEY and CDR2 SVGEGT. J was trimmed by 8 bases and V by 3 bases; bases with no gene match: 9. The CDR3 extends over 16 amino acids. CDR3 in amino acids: CASSYSIAGGSDEQFF. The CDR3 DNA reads TGTGCCAGCAGTTATTCAATAGCGGGGGGGTCCGATGAGCAGTTCTTC.

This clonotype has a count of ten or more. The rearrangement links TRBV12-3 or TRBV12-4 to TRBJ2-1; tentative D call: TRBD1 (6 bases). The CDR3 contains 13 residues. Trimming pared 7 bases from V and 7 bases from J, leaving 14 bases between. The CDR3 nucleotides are TGTGCCAGCACTCTGTGGACAGCGAATGAGCAGTTCTTC. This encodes CASTLWTANEQFF.

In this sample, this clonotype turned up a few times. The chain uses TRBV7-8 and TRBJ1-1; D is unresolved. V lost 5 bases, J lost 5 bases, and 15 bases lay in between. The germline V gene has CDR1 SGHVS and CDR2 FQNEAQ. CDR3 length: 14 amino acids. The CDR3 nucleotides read TGTGCCAGCAGCCCGCACCCGGTGGGAACTGAAGCTTTCTTT. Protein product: CASSPHPVGTEAFF.

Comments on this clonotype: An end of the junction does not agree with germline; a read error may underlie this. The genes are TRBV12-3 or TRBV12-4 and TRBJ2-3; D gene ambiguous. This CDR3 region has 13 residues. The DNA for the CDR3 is TGTGCCAGCACCCGCTTTAGCACAAATACGCAGTATTTT. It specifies CASTRFSTNTQYF.

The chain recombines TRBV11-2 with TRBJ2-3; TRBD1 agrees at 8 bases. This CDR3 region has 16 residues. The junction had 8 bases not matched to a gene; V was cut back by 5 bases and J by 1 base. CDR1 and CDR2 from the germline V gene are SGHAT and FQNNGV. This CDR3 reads CASSALTGDGTDTQYF. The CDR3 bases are TGTGCCAGCAGCGCCCTGACAGGGGATGGCACAGATACGCAGTATTTT.

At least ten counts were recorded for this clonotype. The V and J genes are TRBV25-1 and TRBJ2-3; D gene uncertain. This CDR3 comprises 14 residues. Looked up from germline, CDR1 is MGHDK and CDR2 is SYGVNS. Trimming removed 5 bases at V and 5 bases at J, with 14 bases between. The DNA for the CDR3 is TGTGCCAGCAGTAACACAGTTTACGGAGATACGCAGTATTTT. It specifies CASSNTVYGDTQYF.

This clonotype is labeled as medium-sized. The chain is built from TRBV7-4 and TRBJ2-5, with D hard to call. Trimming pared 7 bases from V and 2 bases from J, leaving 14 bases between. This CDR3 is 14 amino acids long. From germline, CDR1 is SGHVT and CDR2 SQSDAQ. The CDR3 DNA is TGTGCCAGCAACTACCGACCCGGACAAGAGACCCAGTACTTC. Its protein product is CASNYRPGQETQYF.